This T cell receptor beta chain originates from a study of T cell changes during pregnancy in multiple sclerosis. Here immunoSEQ multiplex PCR was the method, and the copy in TCRdb shows in-frame clones only, minus some. In the table there are 76,000 or so clones, around 93% of which are singletons. Germline CDR1 MGHDK, CDR2 SYGVNS. The CDR3 consists of 13 residues. Trimming stripped 6 bases from V and 7 bases from J, with 13 bases between. This sequence joins TRBV25-1 and TRBJ2-1; TRBD1 might be the D (8 bases). The material sequenced was peripheral blood, taken in the second trimester of pregnancy. This TCR was sampled from a female donor in good health, enrolled as a control in a pregnancy study. The CDR3 region is CASRLQGGNEQFF. The CDR3 nucleotides read TGTGCCAGCAGATTACAGGGGGGGAATGAGCAGTTCTTC. Supplemented by reference TRBV25-1 and TRBJ2-1, the full variable domain reads EADIYQTPRYLVIGTGKKITLECSQTMGHDKMYWYQQDPGMELHLIHYSYGVNSTEKGDLSSESTVSRIRTEHFPLTLESARPSHTSQYLCASRLQGGNEQFFGPGTRLTVL.